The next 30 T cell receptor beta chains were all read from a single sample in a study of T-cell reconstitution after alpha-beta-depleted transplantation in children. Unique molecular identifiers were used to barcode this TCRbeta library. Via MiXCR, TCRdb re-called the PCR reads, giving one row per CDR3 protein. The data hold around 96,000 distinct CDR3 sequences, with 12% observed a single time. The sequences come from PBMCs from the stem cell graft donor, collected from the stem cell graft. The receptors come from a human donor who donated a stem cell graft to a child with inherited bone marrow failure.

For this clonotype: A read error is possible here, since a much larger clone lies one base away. The CDR3, as DNA: TGCTGTGCTAGACACTTGACCGGGACTAGGATGCAGGAGCAGTTCTTC. Protein sequence: CCARHLTGTRMQEQFF. V and J are TRBV20-1 and TRBJ2-1, with 8 bases matching TRBD2. CDR1 DFQATT and CDR2 SNEGSKA come from the germline V gene (reference sequence). This CDR3 contains 16 residues.

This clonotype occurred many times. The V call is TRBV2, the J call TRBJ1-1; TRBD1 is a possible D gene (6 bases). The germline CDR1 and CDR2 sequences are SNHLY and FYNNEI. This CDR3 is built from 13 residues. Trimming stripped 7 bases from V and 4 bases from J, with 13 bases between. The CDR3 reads CASIRARGTEAFF. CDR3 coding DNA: TGTGCCAGCATAAGGGCCAGGGGCACTGAAGCTTTCTTT.

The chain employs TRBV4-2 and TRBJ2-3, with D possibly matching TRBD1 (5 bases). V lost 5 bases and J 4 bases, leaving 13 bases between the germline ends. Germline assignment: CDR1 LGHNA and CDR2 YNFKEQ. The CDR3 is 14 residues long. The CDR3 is CASSGWGRADTQYF. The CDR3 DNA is TGTGCCAGCAGCGGTTGGGGCCGCGCAGATACGCAGTATTTT.

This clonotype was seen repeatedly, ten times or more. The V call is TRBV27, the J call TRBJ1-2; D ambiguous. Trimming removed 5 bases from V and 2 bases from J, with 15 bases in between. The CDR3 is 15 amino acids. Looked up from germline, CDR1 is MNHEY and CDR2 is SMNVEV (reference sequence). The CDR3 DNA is TGTGCCAGCAGTAGAGCCGTCGGACGGAACTATGGCTACACCTTC. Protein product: CASSRAVGRNYGYTF.

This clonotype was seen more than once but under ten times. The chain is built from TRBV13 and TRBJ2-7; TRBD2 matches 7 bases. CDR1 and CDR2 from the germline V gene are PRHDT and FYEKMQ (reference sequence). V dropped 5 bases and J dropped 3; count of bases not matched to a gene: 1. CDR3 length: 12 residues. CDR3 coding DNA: TGTGCCAGCAGCCCTAGCGGCTACGAGCAGTACTTC. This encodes CASSPSGYEQYF. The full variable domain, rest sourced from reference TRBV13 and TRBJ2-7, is AAGVIQSPRHLIKEKRETATLKCYPIPRHDTVYWYQQGPGQDPQFLISFYEKMQSDKGSIPDRFSAQQFSDYHSELNMSSLELGDSALYFCASSPSGYEQYFGPGTRLTVT.

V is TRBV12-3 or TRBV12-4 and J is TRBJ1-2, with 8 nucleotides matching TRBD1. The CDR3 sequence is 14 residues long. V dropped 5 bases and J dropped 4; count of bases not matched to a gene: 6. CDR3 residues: CASSGQGHIYGYTF. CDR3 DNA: TGTGCCAGCAGTGGACAGGGCCATATCTATGGCTACACCTTC.

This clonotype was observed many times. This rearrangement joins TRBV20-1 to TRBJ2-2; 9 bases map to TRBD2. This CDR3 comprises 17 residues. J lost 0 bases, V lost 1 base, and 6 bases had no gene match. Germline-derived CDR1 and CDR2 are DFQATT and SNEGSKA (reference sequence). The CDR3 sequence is CSARAGLARANTGELFF. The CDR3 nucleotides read TGCAGTGCTAGAGCTGGACTAGCGAGAGCGAACACCGGGGAGCTGTTTTTT.

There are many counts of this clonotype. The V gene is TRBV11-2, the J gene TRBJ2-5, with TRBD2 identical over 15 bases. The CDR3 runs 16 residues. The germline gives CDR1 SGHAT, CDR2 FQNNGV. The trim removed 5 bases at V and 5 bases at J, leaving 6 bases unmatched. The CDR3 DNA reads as TGTGCCAGCAGCGCCAGGACTAGCGGGAGGGGGGAGACCCAGTACTTC. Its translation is CASSARTSGRGETQYF.

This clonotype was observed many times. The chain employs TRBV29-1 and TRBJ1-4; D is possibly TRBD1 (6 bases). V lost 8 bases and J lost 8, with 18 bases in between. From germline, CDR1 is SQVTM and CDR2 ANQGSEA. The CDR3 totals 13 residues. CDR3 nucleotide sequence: TGCAGCATCTCCAGGGGAGTGAACGAAAAACTGTTTTTT. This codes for CSISRGVNEKLFF.

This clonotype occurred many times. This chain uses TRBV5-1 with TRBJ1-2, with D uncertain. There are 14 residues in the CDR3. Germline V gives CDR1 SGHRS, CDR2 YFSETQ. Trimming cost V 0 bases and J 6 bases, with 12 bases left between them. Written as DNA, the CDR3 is TGCGCCAGCAGCTTGGGGGTGACGACGGATGGCTACACCTTC. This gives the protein CASSLGVTTDGYTF.

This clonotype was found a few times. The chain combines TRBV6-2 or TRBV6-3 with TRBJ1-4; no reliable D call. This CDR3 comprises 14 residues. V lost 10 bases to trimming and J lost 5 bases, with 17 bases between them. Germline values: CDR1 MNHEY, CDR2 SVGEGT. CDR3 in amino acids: CAIAERQRNEKLFF. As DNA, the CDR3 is TGTGCCATAGCCGAGCGGCAGAGAAATGAAAAACTGTTTTTT.

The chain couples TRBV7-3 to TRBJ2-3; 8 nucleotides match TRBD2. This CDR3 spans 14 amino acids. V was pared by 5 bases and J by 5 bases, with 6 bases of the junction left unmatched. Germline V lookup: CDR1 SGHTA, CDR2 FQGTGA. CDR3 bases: TGTGCCAGCAGCGGAGCGGGAGTTGGAGATACGCAGTATTTT. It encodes CASSGAGVGDTQYF.

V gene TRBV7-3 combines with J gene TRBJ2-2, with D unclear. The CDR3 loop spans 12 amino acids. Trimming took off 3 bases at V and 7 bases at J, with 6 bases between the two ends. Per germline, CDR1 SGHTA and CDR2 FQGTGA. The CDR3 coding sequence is TGTGCCAGCAGCTTCGTAGGCGGGGAGCTGTTTTTT. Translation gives CASSFVGGELFF. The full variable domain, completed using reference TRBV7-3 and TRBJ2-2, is GAGVSQTPSNKVTEKGKYVELRCDPISGHTALYWYRQSLGQGPEFLIYFQGTGAADDSGLPNDRFFAVRPEGSVSTLKIQRTERGDSAVYLCASSFVGGELFFGEGSRLTVL.

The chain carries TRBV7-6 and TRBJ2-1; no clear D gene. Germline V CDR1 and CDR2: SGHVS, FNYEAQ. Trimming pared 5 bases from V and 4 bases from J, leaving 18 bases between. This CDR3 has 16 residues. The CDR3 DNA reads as TGTGCCAGCAGCCCTCAGCTGGAACCTTATTACAATGAGCAGTTCTTC. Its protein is CASSPQLEPYYNEQFF.

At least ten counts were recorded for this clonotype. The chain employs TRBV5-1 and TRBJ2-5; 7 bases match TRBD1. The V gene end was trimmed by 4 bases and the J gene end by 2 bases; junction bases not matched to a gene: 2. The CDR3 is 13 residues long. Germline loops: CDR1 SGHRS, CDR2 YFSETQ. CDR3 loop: CASSQGVQETQYF. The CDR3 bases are TGCGCCAGCAGCCAGGGGGTTCAAGAGACCCAGTACTTC.

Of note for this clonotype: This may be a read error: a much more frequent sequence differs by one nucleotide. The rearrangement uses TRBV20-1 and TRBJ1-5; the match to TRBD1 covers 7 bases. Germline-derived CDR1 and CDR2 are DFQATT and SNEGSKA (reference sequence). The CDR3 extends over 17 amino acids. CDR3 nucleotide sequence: TGCTGTGCTAGAGCTGCCGTGACAGGGTCTAGCAATCAGCCCCAGCATTTT. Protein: CCARAAVTGSSNQPQHF.

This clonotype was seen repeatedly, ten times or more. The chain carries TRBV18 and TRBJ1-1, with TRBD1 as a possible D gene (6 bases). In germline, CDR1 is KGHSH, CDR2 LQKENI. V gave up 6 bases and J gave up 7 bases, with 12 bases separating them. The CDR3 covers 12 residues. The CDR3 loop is CASSFDRYEAFF. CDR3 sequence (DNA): TGTGCCAGCTCCTTTGACAGGTATGAAGCTTTCTTT. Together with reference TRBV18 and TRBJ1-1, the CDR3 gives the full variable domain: NAGVMQNPRHLVRRRGQEARLRCSPMKGHSHVYWYRQLPEEGLKFMVYLQKENIIDESGMPKERFSAEFPKEGPSILRIQQVVRGDSAAYFCASSFDRYEAFFGQGTRLTVV.

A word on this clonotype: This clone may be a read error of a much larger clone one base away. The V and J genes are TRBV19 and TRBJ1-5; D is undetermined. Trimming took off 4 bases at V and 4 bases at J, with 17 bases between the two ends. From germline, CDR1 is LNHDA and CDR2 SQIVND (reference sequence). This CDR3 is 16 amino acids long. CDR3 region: CASSRSGIPANQPQHF. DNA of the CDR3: TGTGCCAGTAGTAGGAGTGGGATTCCAGCTAATCAGCCCCAGCATTTT.

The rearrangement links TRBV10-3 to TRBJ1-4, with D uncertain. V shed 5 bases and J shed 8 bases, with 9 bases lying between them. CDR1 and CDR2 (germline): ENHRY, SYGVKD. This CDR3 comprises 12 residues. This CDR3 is CAISQMEEKLFF. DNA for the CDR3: TGTGCCATCAGTCAGATGGAGGAAAAACTGTTTTTT.

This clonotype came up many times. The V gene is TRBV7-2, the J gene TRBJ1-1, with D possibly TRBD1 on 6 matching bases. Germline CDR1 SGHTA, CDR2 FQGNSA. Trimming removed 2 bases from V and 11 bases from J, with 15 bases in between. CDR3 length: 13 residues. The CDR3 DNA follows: TGTGCCAGCAGCTTAATTCGGGGGCATTGGGCTTTCTTT. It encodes CASSLIRGHWAFF.

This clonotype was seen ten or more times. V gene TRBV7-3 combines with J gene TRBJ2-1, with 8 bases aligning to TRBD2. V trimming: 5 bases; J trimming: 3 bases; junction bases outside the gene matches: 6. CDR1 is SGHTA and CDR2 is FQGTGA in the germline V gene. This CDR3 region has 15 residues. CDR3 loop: CASSPTLAGYNEQFF. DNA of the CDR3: TGTGCCAGCAGCCCGACTCTAGCGGGCTACAATGAGCAGTTCTTC.

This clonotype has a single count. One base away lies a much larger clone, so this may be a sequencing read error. CDR3 nucleotides: TGCAGTGCTAGATACCAGGCGTCCACTGAAGCTTTCTTT. Translated, it gives CSARYQASTEAFF. The chain has TRBV20-1 and TRBJ1-1; D not certain. Trimming pared 2 bases from V and 4 bases from J, leaving 11 bases between. Germline loops: CDR1 DFQATT, CDR2 SNEGSKA (reference sequence). The CDR3 totals 13 residues.

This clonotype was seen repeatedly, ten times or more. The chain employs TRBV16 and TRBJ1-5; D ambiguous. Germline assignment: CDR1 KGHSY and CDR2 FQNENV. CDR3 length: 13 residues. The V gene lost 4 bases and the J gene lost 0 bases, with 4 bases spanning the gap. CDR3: CASSPSSNQPQHF. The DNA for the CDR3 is TGTGCCAGCAGCCCCTCTAGCAATCAGCCCCAGCATTTT.

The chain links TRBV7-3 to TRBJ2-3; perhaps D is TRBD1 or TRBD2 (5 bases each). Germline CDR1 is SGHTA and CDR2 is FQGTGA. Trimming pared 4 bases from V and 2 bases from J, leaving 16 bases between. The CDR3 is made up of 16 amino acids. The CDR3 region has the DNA TGTGCCAGCAGCTCCAATCCGGGACGACTCACAGATACGCAGTATTTT. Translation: CASSSNPGRLTDTQYF.

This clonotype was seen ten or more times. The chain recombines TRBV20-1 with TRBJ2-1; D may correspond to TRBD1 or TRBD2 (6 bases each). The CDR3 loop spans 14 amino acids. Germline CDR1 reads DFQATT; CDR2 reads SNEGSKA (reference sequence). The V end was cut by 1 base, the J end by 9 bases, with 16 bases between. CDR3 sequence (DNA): TGCAGTGCTAGAGGCCCCGGGGGCGGCGTTGAGCAGTTCTTC. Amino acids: CSARGPGGGVEQFF.

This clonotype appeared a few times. The CDR3: CASSTGLQMNTEAFF. The CDR3, as DNA: TGTGCCAGTAGTACGGGACTCCAGATGAACACTGAAGCTTTCTTT. The rearrangement links TRBV19 to TRBJ1-1; maybe TRBD1 (5 bases). This CDR3 has 15 residues. The ends were cut back, 4 bases at V and 0 bases at J, with 12 bases in the middle. Germline V gives CDR1 LNHDA, CDR2 SQIVND (reference sequence).

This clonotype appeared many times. In DNA, the CDR3 is TGCAGTGCAAAGGGGCAGGTGGGCAATCAGCCCCAGCATTTT. Amino acid sequence: CSAKGQVGNQPQHF. V is TRBV20-1 and J is TRBJ1-5, with D perhaps matching TRBD1 (5 bases). Looked up from germline, CDR1 is DFQATT and CDR2 is SNEGSKA (reference sequence). The V gene lost 6 bases and the J gene lost 2 bases, with 14 bases spanning the gap. This CDR3 is 14 amino acids long.

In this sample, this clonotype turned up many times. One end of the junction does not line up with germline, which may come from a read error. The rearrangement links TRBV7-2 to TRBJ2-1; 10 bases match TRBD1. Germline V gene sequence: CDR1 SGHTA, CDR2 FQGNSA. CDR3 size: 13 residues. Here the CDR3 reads CASSLAGDRGAVF. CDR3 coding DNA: TGTGCCAGCAGCTTAGCGGGGGACAGGGGAGCCGTATTC.

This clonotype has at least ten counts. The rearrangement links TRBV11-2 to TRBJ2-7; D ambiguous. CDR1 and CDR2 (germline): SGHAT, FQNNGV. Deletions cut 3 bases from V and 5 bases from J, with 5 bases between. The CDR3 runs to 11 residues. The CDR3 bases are TGTGCCAGCAGCTTTTCCAACGAGCAGTACTTC. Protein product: CASSFSNEQYF.

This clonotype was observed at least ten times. CDR3 region: CASSSSPSRGGEQFF. DNA for the CDR3: TGTGCCAGCAGCTCCAGTCCTTCCCGAGGGGGTGAGCAGTTCTTC. The rearrangement uses TRBV9 and TRBJ2-1; D is possibly TRBD1 (6 bases). The germline V gene has CDR1 SGDLS and CDR2 YYNGEE. Trimming shortened V by 4 bases and J by 9 bases, and 20 bases separated the two germline ends. The CDR3 consists of 15 residues. Filled out from reference TRBV9 and TRBJ2-1, the complete variable domain reads DSGVTQTPKHLITATGQRVTLRCSPRSGDLSVYWYQQSLDQGLQFLIQYYNGEERAKGNILERFSAQQFPDLHSELNLSSLELGDSALYFCASSSSPSRGGEQFFGPGTRLTVL.